This T cell receptor beta chain came from a study of T cell responses to AZD1222 COVID-19 vaccine. Study-level information: It was second doses at about 4 or about 12 weeks that were pooled. Notes on the study in general: Spike-specific TCR breadth and depth grew following two AZD1222 doses. It was only a handful of AZD1222 recipients who were seropositive at baseline. Repertoires were sampled only after the peak T cell response.

About this clone: The target antigen is unknown.

Germline V gene data show CDR1 as KGHSH and CDR2 as LQKENI. Trimming at V came to 3 bases and at J to 3 bases, leaving 7 bases not matched to a gene. The CDR3 is 16 amino acids. Produced via immunoSEQ multiplex PCR; TCRdb's table is partial and in-frame only. The table shows roughly 250,000 clones, with over 90% occurring only once. Sequencing was performed on peripheral blood, taken on day 0 of AZD1222 vaccination. The clonotype comes from an adult in good health. The chain links TRBV18 to TRBJ1-5; TRBD1 aligns across 8 bases. CDR3 region: CASSPTGDRSNQPQHF. CDR3 DNA sequence: TGTGCCAGCTCACCTACAGGGGACAGGTCCAATCAGCCCCAGCATTTT.